This T cell receptor (beta chain) was recovered during a study of blood T cells in healthy people across ages. Turning to the study itself: Template switching captured about one barcoded beta molecule per two T cells.

Study conclusions and caveats: Researchers report that TCR beta diversity correlated strongly with naive T cell percentage.

The authors ran a second PCR of roughly 7 to 11 cycles using a sample-barcoded 5' primer and a J-beta primer mix. MiXCR, applied by TCRdb to the 5' RACE reads, yields one record per CDR3 protein. This sample yields 550,000 to 600,000 distinct CDR3 sequences, of which 40% to 55% are seen a single time; just under 25% belongs to the top ten. Germline CDR1 is ENHRY and CDR2 is SYGVKD. V lost 0 bases, J lost 5 bases, and 5 bases stayed unmatched. This CDR3 has 16 residues. This clonotype was seen only a few times. Its antigen is undetermined. This clonotype was obtained from a man older than 75 in good health. The specimen was blood. This sequence joins TRBV10-3 and TRBJ2-5, with 11 bases lining up with TRBD2. The CDR3 DNA follows: TGTGCCATCAGTGAGTCGACTAGCGGGGATCCGGAGACCCAGTACTTC. It encodes CAISESTSGDPETQYF.